This T cell receptor beta chain was documented in a study of blood T cell repertoires in COVID-19. Study information: The United States, Italy and Spain supplied acute and convalescent COVID-19 samples. The cDNA or gDNA used as material had been derived from T cells, B-cell-depleted T cells, or PBMCs.

Per germline, CDR1 SGHRS and CDR2 YFSETQ. CDR3 length: 13 amino acids. V shed 4 bases and J shed 0 bases, with 4 bases lying between them. TCRdb keeps only in-frame clones here, not all; method: immunoSEQ multiplex PCR. The sample has roughly 97,000 clones, 80% to 90% seen once. Sequenced material: peripheral blood. This TCR came from a man between 45 and 60 years old with acute or convalescent COVID-19. The rearrangement joins TRBV5-1 to TRBJ2-2; D is unresolved. The DNA for the CDR3 is TGCGCCAGCAGCGTATCGAACACCGGGGAGCTGTTTTTT. Residues: CASSVSNTGELFF.